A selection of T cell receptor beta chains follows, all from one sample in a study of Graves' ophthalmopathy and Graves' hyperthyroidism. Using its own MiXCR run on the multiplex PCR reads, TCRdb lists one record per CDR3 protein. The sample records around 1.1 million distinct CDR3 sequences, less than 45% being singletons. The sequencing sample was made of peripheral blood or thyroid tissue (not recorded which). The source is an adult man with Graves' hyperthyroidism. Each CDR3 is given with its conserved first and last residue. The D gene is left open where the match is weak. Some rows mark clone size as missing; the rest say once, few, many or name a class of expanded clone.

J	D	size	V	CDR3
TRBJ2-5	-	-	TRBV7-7	CASSKSRETQYF
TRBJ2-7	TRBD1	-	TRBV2	CASSEIPGQGAEEQYF
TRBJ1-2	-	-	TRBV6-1	CASSGGAGLQNYGYTF
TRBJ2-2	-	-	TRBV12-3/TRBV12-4	CASSLSSGTPGELFF
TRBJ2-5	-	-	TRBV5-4	CASSWVGGETQYF
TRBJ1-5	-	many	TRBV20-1	CCKGVGNQPQHF
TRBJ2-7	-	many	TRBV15	CATSSSLTGPGDEQYF
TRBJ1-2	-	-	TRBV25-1	CASSWAGVVGYTF
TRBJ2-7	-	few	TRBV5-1	CASSLGNTPSYEQYF
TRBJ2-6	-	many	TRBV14	CASAFAGANVLTF
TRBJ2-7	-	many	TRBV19	CASSRGGTDSSYEQYF
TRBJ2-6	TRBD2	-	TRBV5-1	CASSSPGLAGAYVLTF
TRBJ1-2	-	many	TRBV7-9	CASSLAPGHYDGYTF
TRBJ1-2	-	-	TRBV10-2	CASSAGSGYTF
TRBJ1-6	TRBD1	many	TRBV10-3	CAIRQPPRDRLEPNSPLHF
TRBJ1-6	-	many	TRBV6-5	CASSSPPFSPLHF
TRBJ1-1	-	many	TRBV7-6	CASRAGWQNTEAFF
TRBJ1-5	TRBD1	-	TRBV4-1	CASSPLQGNLPQHF
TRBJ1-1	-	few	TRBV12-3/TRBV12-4	CASSYRGWGTEAFF
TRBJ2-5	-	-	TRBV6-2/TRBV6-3	CAAWGIGTQYF
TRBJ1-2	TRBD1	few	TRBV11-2	CASSFGQGHGYTF
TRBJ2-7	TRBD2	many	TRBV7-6	CASSFASSSGSSYEQYF
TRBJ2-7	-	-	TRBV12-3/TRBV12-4	CASSLVRTYGNEQYF
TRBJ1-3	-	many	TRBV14	CASSLSRSSISGNTIYF
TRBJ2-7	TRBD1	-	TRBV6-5	CASSYSWTGVYYEQYF
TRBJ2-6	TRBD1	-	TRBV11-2	CASSQTGNPSGANVLTF